This TCR beta chain was recovered during a study of immune evolution from preneoplasia to lung adenocarcinoma. For this clone: Its antigen remains unknown.

Nucleic acids came from premalignant or tumor cells enriched by macro-dissection. The repertoire was sequenced with immunoSEQ multiplex PCR; TCRdb's copy has only in-frame clones and lacks some. The sample lists 20,000 to 25,000 clones; roughly 75% were seen once. There are 15 residues in the CDR3. J lost 2 bases, V lost 5 bases, and 7 bases had no gene match. The germline CDR1 and CDR2 sequences are MDHEN and SYDVKM. General study findings and limits: Later-stage lesions seemingly showed higher T cell density and diversity than normal lung. From normal lung to invasive adenocarcinoma, top clone frequencies appeared to decrease.

This rearrangement joins TRBV28 to TRBJ2-7; 9 bases fit TRBD1. The sequencing input was FFPE invasive lung adenocarcinoma tissue. This receptor was identified in a person between 55 and 69 years old with lung adenocarcinoma. The CDR3 loop is CASSPRDRVPYEQYF. CDR3 nucleotide sequence: TGTGCCAGCAGTCCCCGGGACAGGGTACCCTACGAGCAGTACTTC.